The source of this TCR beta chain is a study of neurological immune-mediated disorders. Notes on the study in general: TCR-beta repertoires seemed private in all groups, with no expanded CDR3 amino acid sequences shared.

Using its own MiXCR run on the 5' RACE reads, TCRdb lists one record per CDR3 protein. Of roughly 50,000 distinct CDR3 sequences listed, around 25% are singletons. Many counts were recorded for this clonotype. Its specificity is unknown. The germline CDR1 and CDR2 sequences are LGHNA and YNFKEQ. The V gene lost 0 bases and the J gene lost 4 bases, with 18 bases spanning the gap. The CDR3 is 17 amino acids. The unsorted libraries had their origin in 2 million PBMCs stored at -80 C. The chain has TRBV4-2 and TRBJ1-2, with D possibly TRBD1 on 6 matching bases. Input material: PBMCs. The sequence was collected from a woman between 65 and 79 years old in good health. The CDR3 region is CASSQESAQGFGYGYTF. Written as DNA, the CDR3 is TGTGCCAGCAGCCAAGAGTCTGCACAGGGCTTCGGCTATGGCTACACCTTC.